This T cell receptor (beta chain) emerged from a study of metastatic and nonmetastatic thyroid tumors. Study in general: Comparative analysis of repertoires was undertaken across blood and tumor or nodule tissue obtained from malignant and benign thyroid patients. Study-wide results and caveats: The reported finding was significantly higher TCR beta diversity in malignant thyroid tumors relative to benign nodules, in blood and tumor.

V gave up 7 bases and J gave up 5 bases, with 14 bases separating them. The CDR3 has 13 amino acids. Per the germline V gene, CDR1 is MDHEN and CDR2 is SYDVKM. None of the patients had undergone any treatment ahead of thyroid surgery. This clone is medium-sized (0.01 to 0.1%) by share. Its antigen is not known. Original handling: For papillary thyroid cancer, a distant-metastasis classifier was constructed from CDR3 differences observed across clinicopathological groups. TCRdb re-called the PCR reads with MiXCR. It is TCRdb's table, rather than the study itself, that gives the V and J calls and clone size. This table holds about 16,000 clones, roughly 14% found once.

Sample: blood. The receptor was isolated from a female donor with papillary thyroid cancer or a benign thyroid nodule (not recorded which). Some clones in this sample may be carry-over from other donors' samples. The chain links TRBV28 to TRBJ2-5, with D perhaps matching TRBD1 or TRBD2 (5 bases each). CDR3 sequence (DNA): TGTGCCAGCACCACGGGACCTCGCGAGACCCAGTACTTC. This gives the protein CASTTGPRETQYF.